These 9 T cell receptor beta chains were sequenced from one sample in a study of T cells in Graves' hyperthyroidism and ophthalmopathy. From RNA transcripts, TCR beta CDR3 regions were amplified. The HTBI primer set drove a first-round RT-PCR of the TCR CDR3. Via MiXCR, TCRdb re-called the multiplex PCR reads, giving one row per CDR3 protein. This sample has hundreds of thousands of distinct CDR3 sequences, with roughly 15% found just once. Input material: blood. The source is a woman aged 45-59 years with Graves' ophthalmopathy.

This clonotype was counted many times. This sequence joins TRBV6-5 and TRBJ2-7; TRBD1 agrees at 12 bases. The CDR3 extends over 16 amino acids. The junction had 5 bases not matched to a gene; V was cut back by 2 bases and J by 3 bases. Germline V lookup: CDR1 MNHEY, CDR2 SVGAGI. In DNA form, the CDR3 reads TGTGCCAGCAGTTACCTGGGGACAGGGGGCATCTACGAGCAGTACTTC. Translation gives CASSYLGTGGIYEQYF.

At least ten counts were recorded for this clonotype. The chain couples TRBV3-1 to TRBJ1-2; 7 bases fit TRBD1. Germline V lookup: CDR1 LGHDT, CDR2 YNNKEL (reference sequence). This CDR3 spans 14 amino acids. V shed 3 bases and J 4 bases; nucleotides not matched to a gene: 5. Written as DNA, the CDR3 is TGTGCCAGCAGCCAGGAGACAGGGATCTATGGCTACACCTTC. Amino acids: CASSQETGIYGYTF.

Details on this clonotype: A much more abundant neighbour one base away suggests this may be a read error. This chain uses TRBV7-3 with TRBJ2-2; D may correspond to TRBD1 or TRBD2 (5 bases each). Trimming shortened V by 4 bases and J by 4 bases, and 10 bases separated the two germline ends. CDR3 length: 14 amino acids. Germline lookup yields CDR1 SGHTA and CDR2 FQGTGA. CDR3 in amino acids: CASSSGPATGELFF. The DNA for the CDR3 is TGTGCCAGCAGCTCGGGACCGGCCACCGGGGAGCTGTTTTTT.

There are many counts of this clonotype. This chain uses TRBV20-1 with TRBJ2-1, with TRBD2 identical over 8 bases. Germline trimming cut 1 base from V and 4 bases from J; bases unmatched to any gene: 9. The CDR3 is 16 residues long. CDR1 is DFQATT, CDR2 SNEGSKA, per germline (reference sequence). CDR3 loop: CSARASGLETYNEQFF. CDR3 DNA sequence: TGCAGTGCTAGAGCCTCGGGACTAGAGACTTACAATGAGCAGTTCTTC.

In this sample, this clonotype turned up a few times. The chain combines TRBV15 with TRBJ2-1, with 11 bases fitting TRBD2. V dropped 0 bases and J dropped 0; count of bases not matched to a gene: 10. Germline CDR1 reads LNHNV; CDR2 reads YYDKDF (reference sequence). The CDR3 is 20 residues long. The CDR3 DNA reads TGTGCCACCAGCAGAGATCAGGCTAGCGGGAGGCTCTTCTCCTACAATGAGCAGTTCTTC. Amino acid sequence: CATSRDQASGRLFSYNEQFF.

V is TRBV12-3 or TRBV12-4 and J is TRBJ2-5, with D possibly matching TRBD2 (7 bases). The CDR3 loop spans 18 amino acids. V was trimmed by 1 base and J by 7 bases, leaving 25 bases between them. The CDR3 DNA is TGTGCCAGCAGTTTAGTAAAGGAGGGGAGGGGGGTTGGCAGGACCCAGTACTTC. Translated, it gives CASSLVKEGRGVGRTQYF.

The CDR3 is CTSSLRRNNEQFF. CDR3 in DNA: TGTACCAGCAGCTTAAGGAGGAACAATGAGCAGTTCTTC. V and J are TRBV7-2 and TRBJ2-1; TRBD2 might be the D (5 bases). Germline V gene sequence: CDR1 SGHTA, CDR2 FQGNSA. Trimming took 2 bases from V and 5 from J, leaving 7 bases between them. The CDR3 covers 13 residues.

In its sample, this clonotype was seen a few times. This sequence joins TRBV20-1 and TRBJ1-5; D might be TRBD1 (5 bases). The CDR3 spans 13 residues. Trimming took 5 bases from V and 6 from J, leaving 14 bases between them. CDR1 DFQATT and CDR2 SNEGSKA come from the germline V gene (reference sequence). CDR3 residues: CSALLRGSQPQHF. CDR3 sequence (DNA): TGCAGTGCTTTGTTACGGGGGTCTCAGCCCCAGCATTTT.

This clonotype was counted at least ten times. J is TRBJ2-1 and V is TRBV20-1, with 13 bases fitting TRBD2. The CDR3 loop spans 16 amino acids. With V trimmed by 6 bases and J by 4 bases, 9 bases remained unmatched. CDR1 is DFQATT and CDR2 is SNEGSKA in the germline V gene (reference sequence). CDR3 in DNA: TGCAGTGCAAGAATACTAGCGGGAGGGTCGTACAATGAGCAGTTCTTC. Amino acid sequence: CSARILAGGSYNEQFF.